Listed here are 21 T cell receptor beta chains from one sample, sequenced in a study of T cell responses to AZD1222 COVID-19 vaccine. Clones were sequenced by immunoSEQ multiplex PCR, and TCRdb holds only the in-frame ones, with some missing. The sample lists more than 95,000 clones; 90% were seen once. The sample consisted of peripheral blood, taken on day 0 of AZD1222 vaccination. The receptors derive from an adult in good health.

The rearrangement uses TRBV28 and TRBJ2-3, with D unresolved. V lost 5 bases and J 9 bases, leaving 18 bases between the germline ends. CDR1 is MDHEN and CDR2 is SYDVKM in the germline V gene. The CDR3 covers 14 residues. CDR3 nucleotide sequence: TGTGCCAGCAGTGGAGCCAACACCTTGGAGACGCAGTATTTT. Its translation is CASSGANTLETQYF.

V usage is TRBV4-1 and J usage is TRBJ2-7; TRBD2 matches 7 bases. After removal of 3 bases from V and 4 bases from J, the junction contained 12 bases not matched to a gene. CDR1 is MGHRA and CDR2 is YSYEKL in the germline V gene. The CDR3 contains 16 residues. CDR3 in amino acids: CASSQIGRTRRYEQYF. CDR3 DNA sequence: TGCGCCAGCAGCCAGATAGGGAGGACTAGAAGGTACGAGCAGTACTTC.

The chain couples TRBV7-2 to TRBJ1-2; 7 bases map to TRBD1. This CDR3 is built from 14 residues. CDR1 and CDR2 (germline): SGHTA, FQGNSA. Trimming took 7 bases from V and 3 from J; bases not matched to a gene: 8. The CDR3 sequence is CASIESTGDYGYTF. The CDR3 DNA sequence: TGTGCCAGCATCGAAAGCACAGGGGACTATGGCTACACCTTC.

The chain combines TRBV18 with TRBJ1-1, with 8 bases lining up with TRBD1. V dropped 6 bases and J dropped 10; count of bases not matched to a gene: 10. Germline V lookup: CDR1 KGHSH, CDR2 LQKENI. This CDR3 is built from 13 residues. The CDR3 loop is CASSPNQGASAFF. CDR3 in DNA: TGTGCCAGCTCCCCCAACCAGGGGGCATCAGCTTTCTTT.

This chain joins TRBV15 and TRBJ1-3, with 10 bases identical to TRBD1. Germline lookup yields CDR1 LNHNV and CDR2 YYDKDF (reference sequence). CDR3 length: 16 amino acids. The trim removed 4 bases at V and 0 bases at J, leaving 3 bases unmatched. CDR3 nucleotides: TGTGCCACCAGCAAGAGGACAGGGGGCTCTGGAAACACCATATATTTT. Its translation: CATSKRTGGSGNTIYF. The full variable domain, completed using reference TRBV15 and TRBJ1-3, is DAMVIQNPRYQVTQFGKPVTLSCSQTLNHNVMYWYQQKSSQAPKLLFHYYDKDFNNEADTPDNFQSRRPNTSFCFLDIRSPGLGDTAMYLCATSKRTGGSGNTIYFGEGSWLTVV.

J is TRBJ2-5 and V is TRBV29-1; TRBD2 agrees at 7 bases. There are 14 residues in the CDR3. V trimming: 4 bases; J trimming: 4 bases; junction bases outside the gene matches: 9. Germline V gene data show CDR1 as SQVTM and CDR2 as ANQGSEA. This CDR3 is CSVVQAGRVETQYF. The CDR3 coding sequence is TGCAGCGTTGTACAAGCGGGGAGGGTAGAGACCCAGTACTTC.

This clone appeared a single time. The chain uses TRBV24-1 and TRBJ2-7; 15 nucleotides agree with TRBD2. The germline gives CDR1 KGHDR, CDR2 SFDVKD. V lost 6 bases to trimming and J lost 3 bases; unmatched junction nucleotides: 5. CDR3 length: 16 amino acids. As DNA, the CDR3 is TGTGCCACCAGTAGCCCGGGACTAGCGGGAGGCTACGAGCAGTACTTC. Encoded protein: CATSSPGLAGGYEQYF.

The chain combines TRBV10-1 with TRBJ2-3, with 9 bases identical to TRBD2. The germline CDR1 and CDR2 sequences are WNHNN and SYGVQD (reference sequence). The V gene end was trimmed by 8 bases and the J gene end by 0 bases; junction bases not matched to a gene: 3. The CDR3 totals 14 residues. The CDR3 sequence is CASSAGGSTDTQYF. In DNA, the CDR3 is TGCGCCAGCTCAGCGGGAGGAAGCACAGATACGCAGTATTTT.

This clone was picked up many times. The rearrangement uses TRBV2 and TRBJ2-1; 7 bases agree with TRBD2. Germline V gene data show CDR1 as SNHLY and CDR2 as FYNNEI. The CDR3 sequence is 15 residues long. Germline trimming cut 5 bases from V and 2 bases from J; bases unmatched to any gene: 6. CDR3 sequence: CASSRGRGAYNEQFF. CDR3 DNA sequence: TGTGCCAGCAGTAGAGGGAGGGGTGCCTACAATGAGCAGTTCTTC.

This clone was observed a few times. This chain connects TRBV5-4 to TRBJ2-1; 7 nucleotides match TRBD2. Germline V gene lookup returns CDR1 SGHNT and CDR2 YYREEE (reference sequence). After removal of 1 base from V and 7 bases from J, the junction contained 11 bases not matched to a gene. This CDR3 region has 16 residues. DNA of the CDR3: TGTGCCAGCAGCTTGTCTGGGGGAGGGGCCAAAAATGAGCAGTTCTTC. Translating it yields CASSLSGGGAKNEQFF.

The CDR3 loop is CASSLFEGRGQNEQFF. CDR3 DNA sequence: TGTGCCAGCAGTTTATTCGAGGGCAGGGGGCAAAATGAGCAGTTCTTC. This chain links TRBV28 with TRBJ2-1; 8 bases agree with TRBD1. There are 16 residues in the CDR3. Losses at the gene ends were 1 base for V and 7 bases for J; bases not matched to a gene: 9. Per germline, CDR1 MDHEN and CDR2 SYDVKM. Together with reference TRBV28 and TRBJ2-1, the CDR3 gives the full variable domain: DVKVTQSSRYLVKRTGEKVFLECVQDMDHENMFWYRQDPGLGLRLIYFSYDVKMKEKGDIPEGYSVSREKKERFSLILESASTNQTSMYLCASSLFEGRGQNEQFFGPGTRLTVL.

The genes are TRBV19 and TRBJ1-1, with a possible D match to TRBD1 (5 bases). The germline V gene has CDR1 LNHDA and CDR2 SQIVND (reference sequence). CDR3 size: 13 residues. Trimming removed 10 bases from V and 0 bases from J, with 12 bases in between. Here the CDR3 reads CATRGSLNTEAFF. CDR3 sequence (DNA): TGTGCCACCCGGGGGAGCCTGAACACTGAAGCTTTCTTT.

This rearrangement joins TRBV9 to TRBJ1-1, with TRBD1 identical over 8 bases. Germline-derived CDR1 and CDR2 are SGDLS and YYNGEE. V lost 3 bases to trimming and J lost 3 bases; unmatched junction nucleotides: 7. CDR3 length: 15 amino acids. DNA of the CDR3: TGTGCCAGCAGCGACACTTGGGACAGGTACACTGAAGCTTTCTTT. Protein sequence: CASSDTWDRYTEAFF. The whole variable domain, filled in from reference TRBV9 and TRBJ1-1, reads DSGVTQTPKHLITATGQRVTLRCSPRSGDLSVYWYQQSLDQGLQFLIQYYNGEERAKGNILERFSAQQFPDLHSELNLSSLELGDSALYFCASSDTWDRYTEAFFGQGTRLTVV.

This clone was detected only a few times. V gene TRBV19 combines with J gene TRBJ2-7; 8 nucleotides match TRBD2. The CDR3 is 15 amino acids. CDR1 is LNHDA and CDR2 is SQIVND in the germline V gene (reference sequence). V was pared by 6 bases and J by 3 bases, with 10 bases of the junction left unmatched. CDR3 residues: CASSPGAGGIYEQYF. As DNA, the CDR3 is TGTGCCAGTAGCCCCGGGGCGGGGGGAATCTACGAGCAGTACTTC.

This clone came up once. This rearrangement joins TRBV6-5 to TRBJ1-4; D ambiguous. The V end lost 2 bases, the J end lost 8 bases, and 12 bases lay between the germline ends. Germline lookup yields CDR1 MNHEY and CDR2 SVGAGI. This CDR3 region has 14 residues. The CDR3 DNA follows: TGTGCCAGCAGTTACAGTATAAGGATCGAAAAACTGTTTTTT. This translates into CASSYSIRIEKLFF.

The chain couples TRBV6-5 to TRBJ1-1; the match to TRBD1 covers 7 bases. The germline V gene encodes CDR1 MNHEY and CDR2 SVGAGI. V was clipped by 3 bases and J by 5 bases; unmatched bases: 3. The CDR3 covers 13 residues. CDR3 residues: CASSYSGGTEAFF. The CDR3 DNA reads as TGTGCCAGCAGTTATTCAGGGGGGACTGAAGCTTTCTTT.

The chain combines TRBV9 with TRBJ2-1, with D tentatively TRBD2 (7 bases). The V end lost 3 bases, the J end lost 4 bases, and 20 bases lay between the germline ends. The germline gives CDR1 SGDLS, CDR2 YYNGEE. This CDR3 contains 17 residues. In nucleotides, the CDR3 is TGTGCCAGCAGCGCTCAGGTGGTCGGGGGGCAGTACAATGAGCAGTTCTTC. Its translation: CASSAQVVGGQYNEQFF.

The J gene is TRBJ2-5, the V gene TRBV9; D might be TRBD1 (5 bases). Germline assignment: CDR1 SGDLS and CDR2 YYNGEE. The CDR3 extends over 15 amino acids. Trimming took off 0 bases at V and 5 bases at J, with 14 bases between the two ends. In DNA form, the CDR3 reads TGTGCCAGCAGCGTAGAGGGGAACAACGCGGAGACCCAGTACTTC. It specifies CASSVEGNNAETQYF. The variable domain in full, completed from reference TRBV9 and TRBJ2-5, reads DSGVTQTPKHLITATGQRVTLRCSPRSGDLSVYWYQQSLDQGLQFLIQYYNGEERAKGNILERFSAQQFPDLHSELNLSSLELGDSALYFCASSVEGNNAETQYFGPGTRLLVL.

This clone was counted a single time. The CDR3, as DNA: TGTGCCAGCAGCTTACTCCCAGGTGGCCAGCCCCAGCATTTT. Translated: CASSLLPGGQPQHF. The chain joins TRBV7-2 to TRBJ1-5; D is unclear. V was cut by 2 bases and J by 7 bases, with 12 bases left in between. The length of the CDR3 is 14 residues. Germline values: CDR1 SGHTA, CDR2 FQGNSA.

This clone has only one observation. The rearrangement links TRBV6-5 to TRBJ2-1; the match to TRBD2 covers 7 bases. Germline V gene lookup returns CDR1 MNHEY and CDR2 SVGAGI. V trimming: 0 bases; J trimming: 0 bases; junction bases outside the gene matches: 2. CDR3 size: 16 residues. The CDR3 sequence is CASSYSGGSSYNEQFF. The CDR3 bases are TGTGCCAGCAGTTACTCCGGCGGGAGCTCCTACAATGAGCAGTTCTTC.

V gene TRBV5-6 combines with J gene TRBJ1-6; no firm D call. The CDR3 has 13 amino acids. Germline CDR1 is SGHDT and CDR2 is YYEEEE. V was shortened by 3 bases and J by 10 bases, with 11 bases between the two germline ends. The CDR3 bases are TGTGCCAGCAGCTCGGACTCGTGGTCACCCCTCCACTTT. Encoded protein: CASSSDSWSPLHF.